Listed below are T cell receptor beta chains from one sample, sequenced in a study of T cell responses to AZD1222 COVID-19 vaccine. Assay: immunoSEQ multiplex PCR; the TCRdb copy retains only in-frame clones and omits some. The sample shows around 150,000 clones, 85% to 90% of them seen only once. The sequencing used peripheral blood, collected on day 0 of AZD1222 vaccination. The receptor set was obtained from an adult in good health. The CDR3 runs from the conserved cysteine through the conserved F or W. The order of the fields is D gene, V gene, J gene, clone size, CDR3 protein, CDR3 DNA. A D gene is named only where the DNA matches it firmly. Part of the rows lack a size; the others show once, few, many or a class for expanded clones.

-	TRBV6-5	TRBJ2-2	-	CASSYRGRRTGELFF	TGTGCCAGCAGTTACCGGGGGCGCCGAACCGGGGAGCTGTTTTTT
-	TRBV7-2	TRBJ1-2	-	CASSLTGYNYGYTF	TGTGCCAGCAGCTTAACAGGGTATAACTATGGCTACACCTTC
TRBD1	TRBV27	TRBJ2-4	-	CASSLGSGTGENIQYF	TGTGCCAGCAGTTTAGGGTCCGGGACAGGGGAAAACATTCAGTACTTC
-	TRBV10-1	TRBJ1-2	-	CASSETGPLLGYTF	TGCGCCAGCAGTGAAACGGGACCGCTGTTGGGCTACACCTTC
-	TRBV19	TRBJ1-2	-	CASIKGRNYGYTF	TGTGCCAGTATTAAGGGACGAAACTATGGCTACACCTTC
TRBD1	TRBV28	TRBJ1-1	once	CASAFLDRVYTEAFF	TGTGCCAGCGCATTTCTCGACAGGGTTTACACTGAAGCTTTCTTT
-	TRBV7-2	TRBJ2-5	-	CASSLSSHPEETQYF	TGTGCCAGCAGCTTATCTAGCCACCCAGAAGAGACCCAGTACTTC
TRBD2	TRBV3-1/TRBV3-2	TRBJ2-1	-	CASNHRAGGSYNEQFF	TGTGCCAGCAACCACCGGGCGGGAGGATCGTACAATGAGCAGTTCTTC
-	TRBV5-1	TRBJ1-6	-	CASSLAATSSPLHF	TGCGCCAGCAGCTTGGCTGCCACTAGTTCACCCCTCCACTTT
-	TRBV28	TRBJ2-1	-	CASTVDAEQFF	TGTGCCAGCACCGTAGATGCTGAGCAGTTCTTC
TRBD1	TRBV5-1	TRBJ2-3	-	CASSLPGQGQTDTQYF	TGCGCCAGCAGCTTGCCGGGACAGGGTCAAACAGATACGCAGTATTTT
TRBD1	TRBV20-1	TRBJ1-3	-	CSVGGGNTIYF	TGCAGTGTAGGGGGCGGGAACACCATATATTTT
TRBD1	TRBV6-5	TRBJ1-1	-	CASNRPGGNTEAFF	TGTGCCAGCAACCGTCCAGGGGGGAACACTGAAGCTTTCTTT
-	TRBV28	TRBJ1-1	-	CASQEVADVVGAFF	TGTGCCAGCCAGGAGGTTGCGGACGTGGTGGGAGCTTTCTTT
-	TRBV28	TRBJ1-1	-	CASSSLGPLEEEAFF	TGTGCCAGCAGTTCTCTCGGGCCATTAGAGGAGGAAGCTTTCTTT
-	TRBV5-1	TRBJ1-1	-	CASTQTASTGEAFF	TGCGCCAGCACCCAAACGGCTTCGACGGGCGAAGCTTTCTTT
TRBD1	TRBV3-1/TRBV3-2	TRBJ1-1	-	CASSHRTGKAFF	TGTGCCAGCAGCCACCGGACAGGGAAAGCTTTCTTT
-	TRBV10-3	TRBJ1-2	-	CAISLKAGTDYGYTF	TGTGCCATCAGTCTCAAAGCAGGGACGGACTATGGCTACACCTTC
-	TRBV6-5	TRBJ1-1	-	CASSYRDPGTEAFF	TGTGCCAGCAGTTACAGGGATCCGGGTACTGAAGCTTTCTTT
-	TRBV10-2	TRBJ1-5	-	CASCTGLNQPQHF	TGCGCCAGCTGTACAGGCCTAAATCAGCCCCAGCATTTT
-	TRBV2	TRBJ1-2	once	CASRRTRTNYGYTF	TGTGCCAGCAGGAGGACACGGACTAACTATGGCTACACCTTC
-	TRBV28	TRBJ2-2	-	CGTVRNGELFF	TGTGGAACCGTCAGGAACGGGGAGCTGTTTTTT
TRBD1	TRBV6-4	TRBJ2-1	-	CASSDSTGGNEQFF	TGTGCCAGCAGTGACTCGACAGGGGGAAATGAGCAGTTCTTC
-	TRBV28	TRBJ1-4	-	CASSSSQGRDEKLFF	TGTGCCAGCAGTTCTTCCCAGGGTCGGGATGAAAAACTGTTTTTT
-	TRBV6-1	TRBJ1-4	-	CASSEFSTANNEKLFF	TGTGCCAGCAGTGAATTCTCGACGGCCAATAATGAAAAACTGTTTTTT
TRBD1	TRBV29-1	TRBJ1-1	-	CSVEDLDRKTENTEAFF	TGCAGCGTTGAAGATCTGGACAGGAAAACCGAGAACACTGAAGCTTTCTTT
TRBD1	TRBV19	TRBJ1-6	-	CASSPWDRGNSPLHF	TGTGCCAGTAGTCCGTGGGACAGGGGGAATTCACCCCTCCACTTT
-	TRBV3-1/TRBV3-2	TRBJ1-2	-	CASSPQQGVGYTF	TGTGCCAGCAGCCCCCAACAGGGTGTTGGCTACACCTTC
TRBD1	TRBV7-9	TRBJ1-2	-	CASSPLTGSANYGYTF	TGTGCCAGCAGCCCATTGACAGGGTCAGCTAACTATGGCTACACCTTC
-	TRBV18	TRBJ1-1	-	CASSPNTGKGEAFF	TGTGCCAGCTCGCCAAATACAGGGAAGGGTGAAGCTTTCTTT
-	TRBV7-3	TRBJ1-1	-	CASSPGRVGALNTEAFF	TGTGCCAGCAGCCCCGGTCGAGTGGGGGCGTTAAACACTGAAGCTTTCTTT
-	TRBV5-6	TRBJ1-1	-	CASSLGRRTEAFF	TGTGCCAGCAGCTTGGGCAGGAGAACTGAAGCTTTCTTT
-	TRBV6-5	TRBJ1-5	few	CASQQRGQPQHF	TGTGCCAGCCAACAACGAGGGCAGCCCCAGCATTTT
-	TRBV27	TRBJ1-1	-	CASSSNRNTEAFF	TGTGCCAGCAGTTCCAATCGGAACACTGAAGCTTTCTTT
-	TRBV2	TRBJ2-1	-	CASSDTGLPYNEQFF	TGTGCCAGCAGTGACACGGGACTTCCCTACAATGAGCAGTTCTTC
-	TRBV29-1	TRBJ1-5	-	CSVEEGMGQPQHF	TGCAGCGTTGAAGAGGGGATGGGGCAGCCCCAGCATTTT
TRBD1	TRBV6-5	TRBJ2-5	-	CASSPDRGLQETQYF	TGTGCCAGCAGCCCGGACAGGGGGCTGCAAGAGACCCAGTACTTC
-	TRBV10-2	TRBJ2-2	-	CASSRLEGGHTGELFF	TGCGCCAGCTCACGTCTCGAGGGGGGGCACACCGGGGAGCTGTTTTTT
TRBD2	TRBV6-2/TRBV6-3	TRBJ2-2	-	CASSWGPAGAGELFF	TGTGCCAGCAGTTGGGGGCCAGCGGGGGCCGGGGAGCTGTTTTTT
-	TRBV27	TRBJ1-2	-	CASRKTGNYGYTF	TGTGCCAGCAGGAAGACAGGCAACTATGGCTACACCTTC
-	TRBV19	TRBJ1-2	-	CASRAHGGDGYTF	TGTGCCAGCAGGGCGCACGGGGGCGATGGCTACACCTTC
-	TRBV5-6	TRBJ1-1	-	CASSNRREAFF	TGTGCCAGCAGCAATCGACGGGAAGCTTTCTTT
TRBD1	TRBV28	TRBJ2-5	-	CASSGRGTSGETQYF	TGTGCCAGCTCCGGCAGGGGGACCTCCGGGGAGACCCAGTACTTC
TRBD1	TRBV18	TRBJ1-6	-	CASSPSGTGHRNSPLHF	TGTGCCAGCTCACCGTCCGGGACAGGGCACCGAAATTCACCCCTCCACTTT
TRBD1	TRBV19	TRBJ1-1	-	CASHQGAVFEVNTEAFF	TGTGCCAGTCACCAGGGGGCAGTTTTCGAGGTGAACACTGAAGCTTTCTTT
TRBD1	TRBV27	TRBJ2-2	-	CASSFAGGATGELFF	TGTGCCAGCAGTTTTGCAGGGGGCGCCACCGGGGAGCTGTTTTTT
-	TRBV29-1	TRBJ1-1	-	CSVPKDLGGAEAFF	TGCAGCGTTCCAAAAGACCTGGGGGGGGCTGAAGCTTTCTTT
-	TRBV2	TRBJ1-1	-	CASSEKGPTQAFF	TGTGCCAGCAGTGAGAAGGGCCCCACGCAAGCTTTCTTT
TRBD1	TRBV4-2	TRBJ1-2	-	CASSQDKGQGTDGYTF	TGTGCCAGCAGCCAAGATAAGGGACAGGGGACGGATGGCTACACCTTC
-	TRBV28	TRBJ1-5	-	CASSFPNQPQHF	TGTGCCAGCAGTTTTCCTAATCAGCCCCAGCATTTT
-	TRBV19	TRBJ1-3	-	CASSIFREGSGNTIYF	TGTGCCAGTAGTATCTTCCGGGAGGGCTCTGGAAACACCATATATTTT
-	TRBV27	TRBJ2-1	-	CASSRGRAYNEQFF	TGTGCCAGCAGCCGGGGTAGGGCCTACAATGAGCAGTTCTTC
-	TRBV11-2	TRBJ2-2	-	CASSWGPDTGELFF	TGTGCCAGCAGCTGGGGACCCGACACCGGGGAGCTGTTTTTT
-	TRBV5-1	TRBJ1-1	-	CASSNPSGWGRAEAFF	TGCGCCAGCAGCAACCCCTCCGGATGGGGGCGGGCTGAAGCTTTCTTT